This T cell receptor beta chain was profiled in a study of blood T cells in healthy people across ages (dated by TCRdb to between 2014 and 2017). Study-level background: In model experiments, template switching captured about one uniquely barcoded TCR beta cDNA molecule for every two T cells. The study measured age-related changes in TCR beta repertoire diversity using deep sequencing normalized with unique cDNA molecular identifiers. Donors were grouped into four age groups: young (average approximately 15 years), middle-aged (39), aged (around 66) and long-lived (roughly 80). To avoid experimental bias, donors of different ages were randomly spread across the sequencing lanes. For two donors (one aged 18 to 30 and one aged 80 or older), the study analyzed two additional independent replicas of 1 million unique cDNA reads from the same blood draw.

The donors were roughly 39 Caucasian individuals from Russia, aged 6 to 90 years, who were systemically healthy. Approximately 9.3 milliliters of peripheral blood were collected from each donor into EDTA-treated Vacutainer tubes. PBMCs were isolated by Ficoll-Paque density-gradient centrifugation, with at least 7 million obtained per sample. Total RNA was extracted from PBMCs with Trizol reagent, with at least 5.5 micrograms obtained per sample. Naive CD45RAhigh/CD27high T cell percentages were measured by flow cytometry on a PBMC aliquot from every donor. The method behind the library was 5' RACE. The sequencing machine was an Illumina HiSeq 2500. The second PCR ran for about 6 to 12 cycles and used a J-beta primer mix along with a sample-barcoded 5' primer. A template-switch 5' adaptor carrying 12 random nucleotides introduced a unique molecular identifier onto each TCR beta cDNA molecule. Each sample yielded at least 3 million CDR3-containing paired-end reads. All of the RNA was converted into first-strand cDNA using the Mint cDNA synthesis kit, with a TRBC-specific oligonucleotide serving as the primer. Following uracil-DNA glycosylase treatment, all cDNA underwent a first 18-cycle PCR with the universal primers M1SS and BC2_uni_R. On the authors' methods: For normalization, 1 million high-quality reads, each with a distinct molecular identifier, were randomly selected from each sample. Instead of being binned into consensus sequences, reads with shared molecular identifiers were discarded. MiTCR, run with a Q25 quality threshold and the strictest error-elimination algorithm, handled CDR3 identification, clonotype clustering and error correction. A nonparametric unseen species model using Euler transformation provided a lower-bound estimate of total TCR beta diversity. TCRdb took the public reads, trimmed them with fastp at Q25, ran MiXCR for clone calling and kept in-frame beta chains. Each entry is one CDR3 protein sequence, shown with its most common DNA and genes. It is TCRdb's table, rather than the study itself, that gives the V and J calls and clone size. In this sample the table shows around 1.5 million distinct CDR3 sequences, roughly 40% of which occur a single time. Of the sample, 6.5% to 10% falls within the top ten clones.

Remarks on this clonotype: What antigen it recognizes has not been identified. The record has no base qualities; no much larger clone is one base away.

At the junction V is shortened by 0 bases and J by 6 bases; bases outside the gene matches: 6. Reading from cysteine to phenylalanine, the CDR3 counts 17 amino acids. Only CDR3 DNA remains: 51 bases, in frame from the first base. CDR1 and CDR2 were assigned from the germline V gene (reference sequence) as LNHNV and YYDKDF. What the authors observed across the whole study: Estimates of total diversity from one million sequenced T cells were regarded as lower bounds and underestimates. Compared with the aged group, the long-lived group had more naive CD4+ T cells, fewer expanded clones and increased TCR diversity, a pattern suggesting age selection. Since profiling was done on bulk unsorted PBMCs, naive and antigen-experienced compartments could not be conclusively compared. The CMV infection status of donors was not known, potentially confounding age-related changes in expanded clonotypes. Observed TCR beta diversity correlated strongly with the percentage of naive T cells measured by flow cytometry. As age increased, observed TCR beta diversity per million T cells dropped in a roughly linear way, and a significant reduction was already evident by age roughly 36.

The chain is made from TRBV15 and TRBJ1-5, with TRBD1 matching 12 junction bases. The sample comprised blood. The source is a woman under 30 in good health. The nucleotides are TGTGCCACCAGCAGAGATTGGGGACAGGGGGCAGTTCAGCCCCAGCATTTT. This translates into CATSRDWGQGAVQPQHF.